Reported below is one TCR beta chain. Its antigen remains unidentified. One base away there is no much larger clone; base qualities are not given. The immunoSEQ Assay, a bias-controlled multiplex PCR, was used to amplify TCRbeta CDR3 regions from genomic DNA. Regarding the original processing steps: Within the assay, amplification of reference gene primers was used to estimate how many nucleated cells each sample contained. To quantify the absolute abundance of each unique TCRbeta CDR3 rearrangement, sequence reads were collapsed and filtered. For each sample, productive Simpson clonality was calculated by taking the square root of Simpson's diversity index across productive rearrangements. TCRdb obtained this table from immuneACCESS and retained in-frame rearrangements with V and J assigned. These tables miss some clones; where compared with another copy, unresolved V genes account for less than half of the shortfall, and the remainder is unexplained. V and J calls and clone size are as listed in that table; D and trimming were resolved from the DNA. The sample includes roughly 200,000 clones, with 90% observed a single time. The ten largest account for 0.55% to 0.8% of the sample.

The data originate from a study of blood T cell repertoires in COVID-19 (dated by TCRdb to 2018 to 2020). Broadly, across the study: Collaborator samples came from the United States, Italy and Spain and covered acute and convalescent phases of COVID-19. The prospective study material was composed of cDNA or gDNA derived from T cells, B-cell-depleted T cells, or PBMCs. Subjects who had been exposed to COVID-19, were actively infected with it, or had recovered from it provided the deeply sampled blood TCRbeta repertoires that made up the dataset. The repertoires were released in a freely available public database intended as a resource for research on the immune response to SARS-CoV-2. Samples came from the ongoing ImmuneRACE study (first 160 participants) plus 1,254 subjects from 6 global collaborators. A de-identified subject ID, COVID-19 status, age in years and sex were almost always included in the sample metadata. HLA class I and class II types, where available, came from metadata supplied by the sample provider rather than from assay-based typing. General study outcomes and caveats: Clinical and demographic metadata were provided uncurated, with the amount varying by source and participant.

V loses 5 bases, J loses 1 base, and the germline ends lie 11 bases apart. CDR1 and CDR2 (SGHTA, FQGNSA) derive from the germline V gene. Measured from the cysteine to the phenylalanine, the CDR3 is 14 residues long. Just CDR3 DNA is preserved here, 42 bases in frame from base 1. Each collaborating institution followed its own protocols to collect whole blood in K2EDTA tubes. For TCRbeta analysis, collaborator samples were shipped as frozen whole blood, as isolated PBMCs, or as DNA extracted from either sample type. The origin of this receptor is a man aged 45 to 65 with acute or convalescent COVID-19. The V gene is TRBV7-2 and the J gene is TRBJ2-5; the D gene cannot be named for sure. The source material was peripheral blood. Here is the DNA: TGTGCCAGCAGCCAGACACGTTCCCAAGAGACCCAGTACTTC. Its protein product is CASSQTRSQETQYF. Here the CDR3 is joined to the reference TRBV7-2 and TRBJ2-5 genes, and the full variable domain is: GAGVSQSPSNKVTEKGKDVELRCDPISGHTALYWYRQSLGQGLEFLIYFQGNSAPDKSGLPSDRFSAERTGGSVSTLTIQRTQQEDSAVYLCASSQTRSQETQYFGPGTRLLVL.